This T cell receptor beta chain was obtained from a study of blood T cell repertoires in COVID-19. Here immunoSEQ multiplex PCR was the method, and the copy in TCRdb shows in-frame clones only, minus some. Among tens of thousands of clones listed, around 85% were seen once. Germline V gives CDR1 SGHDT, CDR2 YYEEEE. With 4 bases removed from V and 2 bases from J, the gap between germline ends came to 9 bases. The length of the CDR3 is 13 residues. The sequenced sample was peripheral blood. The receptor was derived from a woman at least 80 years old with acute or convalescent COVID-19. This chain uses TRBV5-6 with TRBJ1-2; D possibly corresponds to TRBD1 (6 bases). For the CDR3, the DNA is TGTGCCAGCAGCCCACAGGGCAACTATGGCTACACCTTC. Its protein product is CASSPQGNYGYTF.